These T cell receptor beta chains were read from a single sample in a study of glioma-infiltrating T cells. Each CDR3 protein gets one entry after TCRdb re-called the multiplex PCR reads with MiXCR. The sample lists 300,000 to 450,000 distinct CDR3 sequences; roughly 41% were seen once. Sequences were obtained from glioma tissue, nonneoplastic brain tissue, or PBMCs (not recorded which). The receptor set was obtained from a human donor with low-grade glioma or glioblastoma, undergoing nonglioma brain surgery, or in good health (not recorded which). Each CDR3 is given with its conserved first and last residue. Each record gives: J gene, clone size, D gene, V gene, CDR3 DNA, CDR3 protein. A D gene is named only where the DNA matches it firmly. The listing skips clone size in some rows; elsewhere it reads once, few, many or a size class.

>TRBJ2-7|once|TRBD2|TRBV20-1
TGCAGTGCTACACACCGGACTAGCGGGGGGCCCTACGAGCAGTACTTC
CSATHRTSGGPYEQYF
>TRBJ1-1|.|.|TRBV28
TGTGCCAGCCGCTTAGGATCCGGGAGGTCCACTGAAGCTTTCTTT
CASRLGSGRSTEAFF
>TRBJ2-3|.|.|TRBV20-1
TGCAGTGCTAGAGTACGAGCGGGCCTTTTCACAGATACGCAGTATTTT
CSARVRAGLFTDTQYF
>TRBJ1-1|.|.|TRBV19
TGTGCCAGTAGTATAGGGGGGACTGATGAAGCTTTCTTT
CASSIGGTDEAFF
>TRBJ2-1|few|.|TRBV4-1
TGCGCCAGCAGCCAAGACTCCGGGATACACAATGAGCAGTTCTTC
CASSQDSGIHNEQFF
>TRBJ1-3|once|.|TRBV5-5
TGTGCCAGCAGCCCCGACGGGGGAGACACCATATATTTT
CASSPDGGDTIYF
>TRBJ2-7|many|TRBD2|TRBV20-1
TGCAGTGCACATAAACTAGCGAGCTCCTACGAGCAGTACTTC
CSAHKLASSYEQYF
>TRBJ2-1|.|TRBD2|TRBV5-4
TGTGCCAGCGGACCCTCCGGGACTAGCGGGAGGTGGTCCTACAATGAGCAGTTCTTC
CASGPSGTSGRWSYNEQFF
>TRBJ2-3|few|.|TRBV7-3
TGTGCCAGCAGCACTAGCCGATCAGATACGCAGTATTTT
CASSTSRSDTQYF
>TRBJ2-7|many|.|TRBV6-2/TRBV6-3
TGTGCCAGCAGTTACGTGGTCGACGAGCAGTACTTC
CASSYVVDEQYF
>TRBJ2-7|many|.|TRBV6-1
TGTGCCAGCAGTAGTTTAACCTACGAGCAGTACTTC
CASSSLTYEQYF
>TRBJ1-6|.|.|TRBV4-1
TGCGCCAGCAGCGCTCAAGGGGTAGATTCACCCCTCCACTTT
CASSAQGVDSPLHF
>TRBJ2-1|many|TRBD2|TRBV20-1
TGCAGTGCTAGGGATCGACGGGGGGGATTCTACAATGAGCAGTTCTTC
CSARDRRGGFYNEQFF
>TRBJ2-3|many|.|TRBV6-1
TGTGCCAGCAGCGCCGGGGGGCAAGCCGAAGCCACAGATACGCAGTATTTT
CASSAGGQAEATDTQYF
>TRBJ2-3|many|.|TRBV15
TGTGCCACCAGACCCTTGGGAGTAACAGATACGCAGTATTTT
CATRPLGVTDTQYF
>TRBJ1-1|few|TRBD1|TRBV29-1
TGCAGCGTTCAGGGGGCCACTGAAGCTTTCTTT
CSVQGATEAFF
>TRBJ2-3|.|.|TRBV7-2
TGTGCCAGCAGCCTTAGGAGTGGCGGCACAGATACGCAGTATTTT
CASSLRSGGTDTQYF
>TRBJ2-2|few|.|TRBV14
TGTGCCAGCAGCCAAGACCAAAATACCGCGAACACCGGGGAGCTGTTTTTT
CASSQDQNTANTGELFF
>TRBJ1-1|.|.|TRBV7-9
TGTGCCAGCAATGGTCCAAACACTGAAGCTTTCTTT
CASNGPNTEAFF
>TRBJ1-4|few|.|TRBV28
TGTGCCAGCAGGATACTTGGGGGTACTAATGAAAAACTGTTTTTT
CASRILGGTNEKLFF
>TRBJ1-2|.|.|TRBV5-4
TGTGCCAGCAGCTTGGGCGGGCCGGACCGAAACTATGGCTACACCTTC
CASSLGGPDRNYGYTF
>TRBJ2-5|.|.|TRBV6-5
.
CASSYDAFFRGQPQHFGDETQYF
>TRBJ2-3|few|.|TRBV24-1
TGTGCCACCAGTGACTCCCGTCCAAGGTTCGGGTCAGATACGCAGTATTTT
CATSDSRPRFGSDTQYF
>TRBJ2-3|many|TRBD1|TRBV28
TGTGCCAGCAGCCCGACAGGGTCCACAGATACGCAGTATTTT
CASSPTGSTDTQYF
>TRBJ1-5|.|.|TRBV28
TGTGCCAGCAGTCCCCTAGGGGTCGGCAATCAGCCCCAGCATTTT
CASSPLGVGNQPQHF
>TRBJ1-1|.|.|TRBV7-9
TGTGCCAGCGGCTTGGTTGACGGCACTGAAGCTTTCTTT
CASGLVDGTEAFF
>TRBJ2-1|many|.|TRBV25-1
TGTGCCAGCAGTGAACCCCCGGGACGGAATAATGAGCAGTTCTTC
CASSEPPGRNNEQFF
>TRBJ1-1|many|.|TRBV28
TGTGCCAGCAGTTTCCGGGTCGGAGTCGAAGCTTTCTTT
CASSFRVGVEAFF
>TRBJ1-1|.|.|TRBV4-1
TGCGCCAGCAGCCCCCTCGGGGGCCCTAAGAACACTGAAGCTTTCTTT
CASSPLGGPKNTEAFF
>TRBJ1-4|.|TRBD1|TRBV28
TGTGCCAGCAGTTCGGCATTCACCTTCACAGGGGGCTCTAATGAAAAACTGTTTTTT
CASSSAFTFTGGSNEKLFF
>TRBJ2-1|.|.|TRBV6-2/TRBV6-3
TGTGCCAGCAGTTACCCCGTAGCGGATGTCTCCTACAATGAGCAGTTCTTC
CASSYPVADVSYNEQFF
>TRBJ1-3|few|.|TRBV28
TGTGCCAGCAGCCCCCCAACCTCGGCCACCATATATTTT
CASSPPTSATIYF
>TRBJ1-5|.|.|TRBV7-2
TGTGCCAGCAGCCGGGAAAACAATCAGCCCCAGCATTTT
CASSRENNQPQHF
>TRBJ1-1|once|.|TRBV29-1
TGCAGCGTTCAACCAGCGGTATCGTCCACTGAAGCTTTCTTT
CSVQPAVSSTEAFF
>TRBJ2-4|.|.|TRBV27
TGTGCCAGCATTTACCTCTCAGGGGCCAAAAACATTCAGTACTTC
CASIYLSGAKNIQYF
>TRBJ2-1|many|.|TRBV6-1
TGTGCCAGCAAGGTTGGGGCCGGGCCGGGTGAGCAGTTCTTC
CASKVGAGPGEQFF
>TRBJ2-7|many|TRBD1|TRBV27
TGTGCCAGCAGTTTGTTGGGGGACAGTAAGTTATCCCCGCAGTACTTC
CASSLLGDSKLSPQYF
>TRBJ2-1|few|TRBD2|TRBV10-3
TGTGCCATCAGTGGACTAGCGGCCTCCTACAATGAGCAGTTCTTC
CAISGLAASYNEQFF
>TRBJ2-2|.|.|TRBV6-5
TGTGCCAGCAGTTACCAATTAGAACCCACCAACACCGGGGAGCTGTTTTTT
CASSYQLEPTNTGELFF
>TRBJ2-4|many|.|TRBV27
TGTGCCAGCAGTTCCCGGGGATACATTCAGTACTTC
CASSSRGYIQYF
>TRBJ2-5|.|TRBD1|TRBV29-1
TGCAGCGTTTCTCGGACAGGACAAGAGACCCAGTACTTC
CSVSRTGQETQYF
>TRBJ2-3|few|.|TRBV24-1
TGTGCCACCTCCGCCCTCCGGGACTTCCAAGATACGCAGTATTTT
CATSALRDFQDTQYF
>TRBJ2-7|.|TRBD1|TRBV6-5
TGTGCCAGCAGTTCCGGGACAGGGGTCTGCGAGCAGTACTTC
CASSSGTGVCEQYF
>TRBJ1-1|many|TRBD1|TRBV27
TGTGCCAGCAGTTTATCGACAGGGAGTAACACTGAAGCTTTCTTT
CASSLSTGSNTEAFF
>TRBJ2-1|.|TRBD2|TRBV20-1
TGCAGTGCTCTCCAGCGGGACTCCTACGAGCAGTTCTTC
CSALQRDSYEQFF
>TRBJ2-1|few|TRBD2|TRBV10-3
TGTGCCATCAGACTAGCGGGAGGGCCGGGGGATGAGCAGTTCTTC
CAIRLAGGPGDEQFF
>TRBJ1-4|few|.|TRBV9
TGTGCCAGCAGCGTGGGGGGACTCAATGAAAAACTGTTTTTT
CASSVGGLNEKLFF
>TRBJ2-3|many|TRBD2|TRBV27
TGTGCCAGCAGTTTCCGGACTAGCGGGACAGATACGCAGTATTTT
CASSFRTSGTDTQYF
>TRBJ2-2|many|.|TRBV20-1
TGCAGTGCTAGACCTACTAGTTACACCGGGGAGCTGTTTTTT
CSARPTSYTGELFF
>TRBJ2-7|few|.|TRBV7-2
TGTGCCAGCAGCTTAGTTACGACAGGAGGCTACGAGCAGTACTTC
CASSLVTTGGYEQYF
>TRBJ2-1|few|.|TRBV2
TGTGCCAGCAGTGAGTCCTGGGCCTACGGGAATGAGCAGTTCTTC
CASSESWAYGNEQFF